This paragraph reports one TCR beta chain. The antigen remains unidentified. Isolated PBMCs totaled at least 6.5 million in each sample. The sample comes from a study of blood T cells in healthy people across ages. V gave up 1 base and J gave up 0 bases, with 10 bases separating them. Germline CDR1 is SGHTA and CDR2 is FQGNSA. The CDR3 is 15 amino acids. PCR was performed a second time for about 7 to 11 cycles using a sample-barcoded 5' primer and a J-beta primer mix. TCRdb reprocessed the 5' RACE reads via MiXCR and lists one record per CDR3 protein. Of roughly 1,500,000 distinct CDR3 sequences listed, about 43% are singletons. Overall study results and limits: Estimates of diversity drawn from one million T cells were considered underestimates. With age, beta diversity per million T cells declined roughly linearly, significantly by approximately 40. Naive CD4+ cells and diversity were both higher in long-lived donors than in aged donors.

What was sequenced was blood. The chain recombines TRBV7-2 with TRBJ2-7; no reliable D call. The origin of this receptor is a woman under 30 in good health. The CDR3 here is CASSLEGFPSYEQYF. In DNA, the CDR3 is TGTGCCAGCAGCTTAGAGGGATTCCCCTCCTACGAGCAGTACTTC.